The following is a T cell receptor beta chain sequence with its context. The antigen remains unidentified. The V end was cut by 0 bases, the J end by 6 bases, with 6 bases between. The CDR3 loop spans 13 amino acids. Germline loops: CDR1 LGHNT, CDR2 FRNRAP. The data are from a study of blood T cells in healthy people across ages. Whole-study findings and limits: When set beside aged donors, long-lived donors presented more naive CD4+ cells and higher diversity. A roughly linear age-dependent decrease characterized TCR beta diversity per million T cells.

The people who gave samples were healthy Caucasians from Russia, aged roughly 6 to 90. A minimum of 6 million PBMCs was isolated per sample. Primers used in a second PCR of about 7 to 12 cycles were a sample-barcoded 5' primer and a J-beta primer mix. TCRdb reanalysed the 5' RACE reads using MiXCR and keeps one entry per CDR3 protein. This table holds fewer than 2 million distinct CDR3 sequences, about two fifths found once. The sequenced sample consisted of blood. The receptor was isolated from a human donor in good health. The chain combines TRBV12-5 with TRBJ2-1; D unclear. Here the CDR3 reads CASGLVRGNEQFF. The CDR3 DNA reads as TGTGCTAGTGGTTTGGTACGTGGCAATGAGCAGTTCTTC.